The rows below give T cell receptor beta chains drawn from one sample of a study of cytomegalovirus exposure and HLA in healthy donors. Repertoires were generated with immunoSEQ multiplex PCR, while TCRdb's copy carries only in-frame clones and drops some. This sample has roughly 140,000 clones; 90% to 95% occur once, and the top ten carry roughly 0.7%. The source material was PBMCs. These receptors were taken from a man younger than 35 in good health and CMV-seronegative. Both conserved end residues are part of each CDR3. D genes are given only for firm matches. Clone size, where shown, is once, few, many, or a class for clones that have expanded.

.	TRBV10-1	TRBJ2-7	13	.	TGCGCCAGCAGTGAGGGAGTGGCCTACGAGCAGTACTTC	CASSEGVAYEQYF
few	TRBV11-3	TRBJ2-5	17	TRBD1	TGTGCCAGCAGCTACCCCTTGGCAGGGGGTGATCAGGAGACCCAGTACTTC	CASSYPLAGGDQETQYF
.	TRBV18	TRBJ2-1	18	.	TGTGCCAGCTCACCACCGGTCAACAGGCAGGGCTCCTACAATGAGCAGTTCTTC	CASSPPVNRQGSYNEQFF
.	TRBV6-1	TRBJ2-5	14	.	TGTGCCAGCAGTGAGGGCCATGTCGTAGAGACCCAGTACTTC	CASSEGHVVETQYF
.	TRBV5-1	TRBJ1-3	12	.	TGCGCCAGCACAGGAAGCGGAAACACCATATATTTT	CASTGSGNTIYF
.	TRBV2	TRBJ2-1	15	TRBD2	TGTGCCAGCAGTACCGGGACTAGCGGCTACAATGAGCAGTTCTTC	CASSTGTSGYNEQFF
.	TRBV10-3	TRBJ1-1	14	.	TGTGCCATCAGTGAGGGGCCCATGAACACTGAAGCTTTCTTT	CAISEGPMNTEAFF
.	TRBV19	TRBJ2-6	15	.	TGTGCCAGTAGTATCCCGAGACAGACGGCCAACGTCCTGACTTTC	CASSIPRQTANVLTF
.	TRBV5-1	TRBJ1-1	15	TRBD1	TGCGCCAGCACTCAGGGGGCGAACATGAACACTGAAGCTTTCTTT	CASTQGANMNTEAFF
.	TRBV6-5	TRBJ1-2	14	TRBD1	TGTGCCAGCAGTCGGGACAGGGGGAGCTATGGCTACACCTTC	CASSRDRGSYGYTF
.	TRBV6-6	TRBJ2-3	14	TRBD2	TGTGCCAGCACCGCGGGGGGGGCGACAGATACGCAGTATTTT	CASTAGGATDTQYF
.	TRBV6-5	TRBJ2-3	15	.	TGTGCCAGCAATTGGAGGGCCGCAGGGCCAGATACGCAGTATTTT	CASNWRAAGPDTQYF
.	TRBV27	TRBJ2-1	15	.	TGTGCCAGCAGTTTAACTTTTACCGGTTACAATGAGCAGTTCTTC	CASSLTFTGYNEQFF
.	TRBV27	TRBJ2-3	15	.	TGTGCCAGCAGTTTTGGAGTGGCTTCGGCAGATACGCAGTATTTT	CASSFGVASADTQYF
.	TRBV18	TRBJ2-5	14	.	TGTGCCACCAGACAAGGCGGGACTCAAGAGACCCAGTACTTC	CATRQGGTQETQYF
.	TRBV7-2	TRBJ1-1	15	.	TGTGCCAGCAGCCTAGCCTCGGGAGGGGGTCGTGAAGCTTTCTTT	CASSLASGGGREAFF
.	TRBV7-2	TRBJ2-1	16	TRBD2	TGTGCCAGCAGCTTAACCCGGGGGGGCCTGTACAATGAGCAGTTCTTC	CASSLTRGGLYNEQFF
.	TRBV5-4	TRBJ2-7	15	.	TGTGCCAGCAGCTTCATGGGAGGAGGCCTCTACGAGCAGTACTTC	CASSFMGGGLYEQYF
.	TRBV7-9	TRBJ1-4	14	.	TGTGCCAGCAGCCCCGGGACTTCTAATGAAAAACTGTTTTTT	CASSPGTSNEKLFF
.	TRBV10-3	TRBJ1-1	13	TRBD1	TGTGCCATCAGTTCGGGACAGCAAATTGAAGCTTTCTTT	CAISSGQQIEAFF
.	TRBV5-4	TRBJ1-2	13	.	TGTGCCAGCAGCTTGTGGCAGGGCTATGGCTACACCTTC	CASSLWQGYGYTF
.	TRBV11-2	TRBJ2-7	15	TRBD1	TGTGCCAGCAGCTGGACAGGGGGCCTTGGCTACGAGCAGTACTTC	CASSWTGGLGYEQYF
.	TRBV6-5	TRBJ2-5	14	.	TGTGCCAGCAGTTACTCGTCGGCGGAAGAGACCCAGTACTTC	CASSYSSAEETQYF
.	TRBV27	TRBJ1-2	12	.	TGTGCCAGCAGTTCGGGGACACTAGGCTACACCTTC	CASSSGTLGYTF
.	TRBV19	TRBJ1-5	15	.	TGTGCCAGTAGAACGACAGTACATAGCAATCAGCCCCAGCATTTT	CASRTTVHSNQPQHF
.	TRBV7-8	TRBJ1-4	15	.	TGTGCCAGCAGCTTATCCCGAGCAACTAATGAAAAACTGTTTTTT	CASSLSRATNEKLFF
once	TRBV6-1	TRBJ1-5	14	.	TGTGCCAGCAGTGAAGCTATAGTCAATCAGCCCCAGCATTTT	CASSEAIVNQPQHF
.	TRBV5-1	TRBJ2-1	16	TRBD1	TGCGCCAGCAGCTTGCACCGGACAGGGAAGTACAATGAGCAGTTCTTC	CASSLHRTGKYNEQFF
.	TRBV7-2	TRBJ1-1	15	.	TGTGCCAGCAGCTACACCAGACAATTTAGCACTGAAGCTTTCTTT	CASSYTRQFSTEAFF
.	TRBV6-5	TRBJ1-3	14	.	TGTGCCAGCAGTTTAACTAGAGGGGGGGACACCATATATTTT	CASSLTRGGDTIYF
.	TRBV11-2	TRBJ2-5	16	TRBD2	TGTGCCAGCAGCTTCAGACTAGCGGCGTACCAAGAGACCCAGTACTTC	CASSFRLAAYQETQYF
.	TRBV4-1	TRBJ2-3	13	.	TGCGCCAGCAGCCAGGCCCCACCCGATACGCAGTATTTT	CASSQAPPDTQYF
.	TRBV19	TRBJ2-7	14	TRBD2	TGTGCCAGTACTCCGGGACTACACTCCTACGAGCAGTACTTC	CASTPGLHSYEQYF
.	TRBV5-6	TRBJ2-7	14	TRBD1	TGTGCCAGCAGCTTGGGACAGGGGGCTTCCGAGCAGTACTTC	CASSLGQGASEQYF
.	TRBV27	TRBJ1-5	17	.	TGTGCCAGCAGGCCTGAGGGACTTCGGGACGGCAATCAGCCCCAGCATTTT	CASRPEGLRDGNQPQHF
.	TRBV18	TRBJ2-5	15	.	TGTGCCAGCTCACCGAGAGCAGGGTCCACAGAGACCCAGTACTTC	CASSPRAGSTETQYF
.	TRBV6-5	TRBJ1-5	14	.	TGTGCCAGCAGTTACTCGGGGGGGCTTGAGCCCCAGCATTTT	CASSYSGGLEPQHF
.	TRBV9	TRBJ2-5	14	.	TGTGCCAGCAGCGTGGGCACGTACCAAGAGACCCAGTACTTC	CASSVGTYQETQYF
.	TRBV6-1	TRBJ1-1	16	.	TGTGCCAGCAGTGAAGAAGGGGGAGGGTGGCGCACTGAAGCTTTCTTT	CASSEEGGGWRTEAFF
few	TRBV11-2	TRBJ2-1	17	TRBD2	TGTGCCAGCAGCGCCACCGGGACTAGCGGGGGATACAATGAGCAGTTCTTC	CASSATGTSGGYNEQFF
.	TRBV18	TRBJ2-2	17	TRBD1	TGTGCCAGCTCACCACCCAACAGGGGTGGGAACACCGGGGAGCTGTTTTTT	CASSPPNRGGNTGELFF
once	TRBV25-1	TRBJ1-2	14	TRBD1	TGTGCCAGCAGTGGGGGACAGGGGGCATATGGCTACACCTTC	CASSGGQGAYGYTF
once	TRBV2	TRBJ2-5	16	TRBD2	TGTGCCAGCAGTGAACCCAGCGGGGGGGCCCAAGAGACCCAGTACTTC	CASSEPSGGAQETQYF
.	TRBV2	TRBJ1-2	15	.	TGTGCCAGCAGGGTGAGGGTGGGCCTAGACTATGGCTACACCTTC	CASRVRVGLDYGYTF
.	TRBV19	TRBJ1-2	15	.	TGTGCCAGTAGTATCGCACTCGAAATACACTATGGCTACACCTTC	CASSIALEIHYGYTF
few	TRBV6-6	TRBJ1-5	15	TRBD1	TGTGCCAGTTCCCCGAGACAGGGGGCAAATCAGCCCCAGCATTTT	CASSPRQGANQPQHF
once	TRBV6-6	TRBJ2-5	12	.	TGTGCCAGCAATAGCGTACAAGAGACCCAGTACTTC	CASNSVQETQYF
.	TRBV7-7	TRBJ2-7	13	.	TGTGCCAGCAGCTTAGCGCGGGGTCTCGAGCAGTACTTC	CASSLARGLEQYF
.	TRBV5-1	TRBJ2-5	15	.	TGCGCCAGCAGCTCCAAACTGCTCACCCAAGAGACCCAGTACTTC	CASSSKLLTQETQYF
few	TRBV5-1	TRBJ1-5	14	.	TGCGCCAGCAGCTTGGAGGGGCTGGGACAGCCCCAGCATTTT	CASSLEGLGQPQHF
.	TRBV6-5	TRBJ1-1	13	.	TGTGCCAGCAGTTACCAGGGATCGACTGAAGCTTTCTTT	CASSYQGSTEAFF
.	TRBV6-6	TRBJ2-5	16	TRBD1	TGTGCCAGCAGTTACTCCCGGGACAGGGGGCTTGAGACCCAGTACTTC	CASSYSRDRGLETQYF
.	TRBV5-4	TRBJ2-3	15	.	TGTGCCAGCAGCTTGGACTGGACTGATACAGATACGCAGTATTTT	CASSLDWTDTDTQYF
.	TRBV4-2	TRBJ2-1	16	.	TGTGCCAGCAGCCGGAACACTAGGGGGGGCTACAATGAGCAGTTCTTC	CASSRNTRGGYNEQFF
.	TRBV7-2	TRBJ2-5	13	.	TGTGCCAGCAGCCCGGGCCCGGGGGAGACCCAGTACTTC	CASSPGPGETQYF